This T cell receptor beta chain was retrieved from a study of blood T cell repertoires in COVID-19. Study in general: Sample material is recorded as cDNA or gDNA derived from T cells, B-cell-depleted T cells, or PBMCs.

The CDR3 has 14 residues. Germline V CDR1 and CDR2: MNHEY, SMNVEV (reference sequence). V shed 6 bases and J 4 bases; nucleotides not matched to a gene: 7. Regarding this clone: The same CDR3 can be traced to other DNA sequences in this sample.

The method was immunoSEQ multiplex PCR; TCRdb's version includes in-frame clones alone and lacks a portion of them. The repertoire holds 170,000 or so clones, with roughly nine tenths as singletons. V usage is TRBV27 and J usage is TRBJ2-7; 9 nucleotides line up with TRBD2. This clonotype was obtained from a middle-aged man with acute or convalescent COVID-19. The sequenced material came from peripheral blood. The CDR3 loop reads CASSAGTSSYEQYF. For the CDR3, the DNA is TGTGCCAGCAGCGCGGGGACTAGCAGTTACGAGCAGTACTTC.